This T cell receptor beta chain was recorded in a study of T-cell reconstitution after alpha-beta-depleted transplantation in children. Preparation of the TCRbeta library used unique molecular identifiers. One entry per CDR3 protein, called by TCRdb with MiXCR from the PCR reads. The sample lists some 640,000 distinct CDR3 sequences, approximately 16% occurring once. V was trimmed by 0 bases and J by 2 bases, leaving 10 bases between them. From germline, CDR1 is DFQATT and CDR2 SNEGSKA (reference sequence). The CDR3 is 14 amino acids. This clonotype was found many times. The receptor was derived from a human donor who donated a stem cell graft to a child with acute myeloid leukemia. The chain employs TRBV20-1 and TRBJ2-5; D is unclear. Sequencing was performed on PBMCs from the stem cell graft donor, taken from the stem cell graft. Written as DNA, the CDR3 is TGCAGTGCTAGAGATCCAGAGATACAAGAGACCCAGTACTTC. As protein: CSARDPEIQETQYF.